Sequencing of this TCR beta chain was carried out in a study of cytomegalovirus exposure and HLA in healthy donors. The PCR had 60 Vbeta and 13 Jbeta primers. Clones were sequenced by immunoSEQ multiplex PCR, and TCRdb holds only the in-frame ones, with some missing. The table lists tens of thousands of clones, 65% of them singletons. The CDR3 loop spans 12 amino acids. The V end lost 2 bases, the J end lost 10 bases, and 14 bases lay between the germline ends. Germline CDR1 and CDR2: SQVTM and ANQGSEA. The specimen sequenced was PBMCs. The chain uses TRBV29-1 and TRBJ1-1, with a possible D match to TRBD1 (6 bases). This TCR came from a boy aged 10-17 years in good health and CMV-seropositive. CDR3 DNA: TGCAGCGTTGAATGGCAGGGGTCGGGAGCTTTCTTT. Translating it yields CSVEWQGSGAFF. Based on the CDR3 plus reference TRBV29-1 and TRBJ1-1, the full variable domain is SAVISQKPSRDICQRGTSLTIQCQVDSQVTMMFWYRQQPGQSLTLIATANQGSEATYESGFVIDKFPISRPNLTFSTLTVSNMSPEDSSIYLCSVEWQGSGAFFGQGTRLTVV.